This T cell receptor (beta chain) was retrieved from a study of beta chain features in type 1 diabetes. Whole-study results and caveats: Shortening of TCRB CDR3s, moderate but significant, appeared in all four CD4+ subsets of Type 1 diabetes patients. Relative to healthy donors, patients appeared to have naive, central memory and Treg TCRB repertoires that were more similar.

This clone was seen at least ten times. Its antigen is undetermined. Cell sorting via CD45RO/CCR7/CD25/CD127/CD95/CD27 was performed to obtain CD4+ naive, central memory, regulatory and stem cell-like memory cells. Purity exceeding 95% was reached by all sorted populations. TCRB transcripts that were expressed got sequenced, as all of the isolated RNA had been reverse transcribed. Using immunoSEQ multiplex PCR, the repertoire was profiled, and TCRdb retains in-frame clones only, with some absent. The top ten hold under 1.5% of the sample, which has some 150,000 clones, 10% to 15% seen once. Germline values: CDR1 SQVTM, CDR2 ANQGSEA. The CDR3 extends over 12 amino acids. V dropped 6 bases and J dropped 4; count of bases not matched to a gene: 5.

The chain links TRBV29-1 to TRBJ2-5, with 7 nucleotides matching TRBD1. The source material was central memory CD4+ T cells from blood. The receptor was derived from a man younger than 30 with type 1 diabetes. CDR3 sequence reads: CSVWTGGETQYF. CDR3 nucleotide sequence: TGCAGCGTATGGACAGGAGGAGAGACCCAGTACTTC.